The next 24 T cell receptor beta chains were all read from a single sample in a study of cytomegalovirus exposure and HLA in healthy donors. Primers for the PCR totalled 60 Vbeta and 13 Jbeta. Clones were sequenced by immunoSEQ multiplex PCR, and TCRdb holds only the in-frame ones, with some missing. The sample has some 150,000 clones; about two thirds are singletons. Sequencing was performed on PBMCs. These receptors all stem from a woman aged 25 to 39 in good health and CMV-seronegative.

This chain links TRBV12-5 with TRBJ2-5; weak D call: TRBD1 (6 bases). Germline CDR1 reads LGHNT; CDR2 reads FRNRAP. V lost 6 bases and J 7 bases, leaving 27 bases between the germline ends. The CDR3 is 17 amino acids. The chain's CDR3 is CASGPSVKTGSDGTQYF. The CDR3 DNA sequence: TGTGCTAGTGGCCCCTCGGTTAAGACAGGATCCGACGGGACCCAGTACTTC.

The chain couples TRBV18 to TRBJ2-2, with D possibly being TRBD1 (6 bases). The length of the CDR3 is 14 residues. The V and J ends lost 8 bases and 6 bases respectively, with 16 bases between them. In germline, CDR1 is KGHSH, CDR2 LQKENI. The DNA for the CDR3 is TGTGCCAGCGGACCTACAGGGTATTCCGGGGAGCTGTTTTTT. Translated, it gives CASGPTGYSGELFF.

V usage is TRBV5-6 and J usage is TRBJ2-7; 7 bases are a match to TRBD1. The trim removed 3 bases at V and 1 base at J, leaving 4 bases unmatched. The CDR3 sequence is 14 residues long. Germline assignment: CDR1 SGHDT and CDR2 YYEEEE. CDR3 in DNA: TGTGCCAGCAGCTCACAGGGGTTATCCTACGAGCAGTACTTC. Protein sequence: CASSSQGLSYEQYF.

The rearrangement uses TRBV15 and TRBJ2-3, with a tentative D call TRBD2 (6 bases). Trimming took off 9 bases at V and 1 base at J, with 11 bases between the two ends. This CDR3 region has 13 residues. Germline V lookup: CDR1 LNHNV, CDR2 YYDKDF (reference sequence). The CDR3 DNA follows: TGTGCCACGGGGGGAGCGGGCACAGATACGCAGTATTTT. It specifies CATGGAGTDTQYF.

V usage is TRBV30 and J usage is TRBJ2-1, with 8 nucleotides matching TRBD2. This CDR3 region has 13 residues. From germline, CDR1 is GTSNPN and CDR2 SVGIG (reference sequence). The J segment lost 4 bases and the V segment lost 5 bases, leaving 4 bases of the junction unmatched. The chain's CDR3 is CAWRSSGYNEQFF. The CDR3 DNA reads TGTGCCTGGCGATCTAGCGGGTACAATGAGCAGTTCTTC.

This clone has a handful of counts. The CDR3 reads CASSMQGNEQFF. Here the CDR3 DNA reads TGTGCCAGTAGTATGCAGGGTAATGAGCAGTTCTTC. The gene calls are TRBV19 and TRBJ2-1, with D possibly being TRBD1 (5 bases). The V gene lost 3 bases and the J gene lost 7 bases, with 7 bases spanning the gap. Germline assignment: CDR1 LNHDA and CDR2 SQIVND (reference sequence). This CDR3 comprises 12 residues. The full variable domain, its missing parts supplied by reference TRBV19 and TRBJ2-1, is DGGITQSPKYLFRKEGQNVTLSCEQNLNHDAMYWYRQDPGQGLRLIYYSQIVNDFQKGDIAEGYSVSREKKESFPLTVTSAQKNPTAFYLCASSMQGNEQFFGPGTRLTVL.

V usage is TRBV5-6 and J usage is TRBJ2-2, with 9 bases lining up with TRBD1. Germline CDR1 reads SGHDT; CDR2 reads YYEEEE. The CDR3 covers 14 residues. Trimming removed 5 bases from V and 3 bases from J; junction bases left unmatched: 2. The CDR3 nucleotides are TGTGCCAGCAGAAGGACAGGGGACACCGGGGAGCTGTTTTTT. This sequence encodes CASRRTGDTGELFF.

The gene calls are TRBV18 and TRBJ2-7; D is perhaps TRBD2 (6 bases). V dropped 3 bases and J dropped 5 bases, with 14 bases sitting between them. CDR3 length: 14 amino acids. CDR1 is KGHSH and CDR2 is LQKENI in the germline V gene. The CDR3 coding sequence is TGTGCCAGCTCACCTGGTGCGGGACGTAACGAGCAGTACTTC. The encoded protein is CASSPGAGRNEQYF.

The chain joins TRBV19 to TRBJ1-3, with unresolved D. CDR3 length equals 14 residues. Germline V gene data show CDR1 as LNHDA and CDR2 as SQIVND (reference sequence). The ends were cut back, 7 bases at V and 2 bases at J, with 12 bases in the middle. The CDR3 is CASKDYLAGNTIYF. The CDR3 DNA sequence: TGTGCCAGTAAGGACTATTTGGCTGGAAACACCATATATTTT. The variable domain in full, with the rest retrieved from reference TRBV19 and TRBJ1-3, is DGGITQSPKYLFRKEGQNVTLSCEQNLNHDAMYWYRQDPGQGLRLIYYSQIVNDFQKGDIAEGYSVSREKKESFPLTVTSAQKNPTAFYLCASKDYLAGNTIYFGEGSWLTVV.

The chain couples TRBV7-6 to TRBJ1-3, with a weak D call TRBD1 (5 bases). CDR1 SGHVS and CDR2 FNYEAQ come from the germline V gene. CDR3 length equals 14 residues. V lost 1 base, J lost 8 bases, and 12 bases lay in between. The CDR3 loop reads CASSLVPGGDTIYF. CDR3 DNA sequence: TGTGCCAGCAGCTTAGTCCCGGGGGGAGACACCATATATTTT.

This chain joins TRBV27 and TRBJ1-5; TRBD1 matches 8 bases. CDR3 length: 14 residues. J lost 7 bases, V lost 5 bases, and 7 bases had no gene match. In germline, CDR1 is MNHEY, CDR2 SMNVEV (reference sequence). The CDR3 DNA reads TGTGCCAGCAGTATAGGGACAGGTTCCCAGCCCCAGCATTTT. It codes for CASSIGTGSQPQHF.

This clone was recorded a few times. This sample includes further DNA sequences coding for the same CDR3. Written as DNA, the CDR3 is TGTGCCAGTAGGACAGGTAGAAACACTGAAGCTTTCTTT. Translation: CASRTGRNTEAFF. This chain connects TRBV19 to TRBJ1-1, with D perhaps matching TRBD1 (6 bases). The V end was cut by 6 bases, the J end by 2 bases, with 10 bases between. The CDR3 loop spans 13 amino acids. Germline CDR1 is LNHDA and CDR2 is SQIVND (reference sequence).

V usage is TRBV4-3 and J usage is TRBJ2-1; 7 bases match TRBD2. From germline, CDR1 is LGHNA and CDR2 YSLEER. The CDR3 length is 14 residues. The V gene end was trimmed by 1 base and the J gene end by 6 bases; junction bases not matched to a gene: 3. CDR3 nucleotides: TGCGCCAGCAGCCAAGGGGACTATTTCAATGAGCAGTTCTTC. It yields the protein CASSQGDYFNEQFF.

This clone was detected a few times. The J gene is TRBJ2-3, the V gene TRBV7-2; the D gene is possibly TRBD2 (6 bases). The V end lost 3 bases, the J end lost 4 bases, and 14 bases lay between the germline ends. Germline V gives CDR1 SGHTA, CDR2 FQGNSA. CDR3 length: 15 amino acids. The CDR3 nucleotides are TGTGCCAGCAGCTTGGAGGCGGGAAGGCCAGATACGCAGTATTTT. It specifies CASSLEAGRPDTQYF.

This clone occurred a few times. This rearrangement joins TRBV29-1 to TRBJ2-7, with TRBD1 matching over 10 bases. The CDR3 totals 14 residues. Germline trimming cut 6 bases from V and 4 bases from J; bases unmatched to any gene: 9. Germline CDR1 SQVTM, CDR2 ANQGSEA. As DNA, the CDR3 is TGCAGCGTAACTACGGGACAGGGGTTGTACGAGCAGTACTTC. It translates to CSVTTGQGLYEQYF.

This clone has only a few counts. The chain carries TRBV6-6 and TRBJ1-1; D is undetermined. Trimming pared 5 bases from V and 4 bases from J, leaving 11 bases between. Germline V lookup: CDR1 MNHNY, CDR2 SVGAGI (reference sequence). The CDR3 loop spans 13 amino acids. This chain's CDR3 is CASSPEQATEAFF. The CDR3 DNA follows: TGTGCCAGCAGTCCGGAGCAAGCCACTGAAGCTTTCTTT.

The J gene is TRBJ2-7, the V gene TRBV2, with a weak D call TRBD1 (6 bases). The CDR3 has 13 residues. The ends were cut back, 10 bases at V and 0 bases at J, with 13 bases in the middle. The V gene's germline CDR1 is SNHLY and CDR2 FYNNEI. The CDR3 here is CATSDRSSYEQYF. The DNA for the CDR3 is TGTGCCACCTCGGACAGAAGCTCCTACGAGCAGTACTTC.

The chain uses TRBV7-2 and TRBJ2-2; D gene ambiguous. The V gene lost 7 bases and the J gene lost 5 bases, with 8 bases spanning the gap. CDR1 is SGHTA, CDR2 FQGNSA, per germline. This CDR3 is built from 12 residues. CDR3 sequence reads: CASTIRTGELFF. DNA of the CDR3: TGTGCCAGCACTATCCGGACCGGGGAGCTGTTTTTT. The entire variable domain, with the rest obtained from reference TRBV7-2 and TRBJ2-2, is as follows: GAGVSQSPSNKVTEKGKDVELRCDPISGHTALYWYRQSLGQGLEFLIYFQGNSAPDKSGLPSDRFSAERTGGSVSTLTIQRTQQEDSAVYLCASTIRTGELFFGEGSRLTVL.

This clone has only one observation. This rearrangement joins TRBV15 to TRBJ2-5; 8 bases are shared with TRBD2. The CDR3 sequence is 16 residues long. J gave up 6 bases and V 3 bases, and 12 bases lay outside the gene matches. Germline V gene lookup returns CDR1 LNHNV and CDR2 YYDKDF (reference sequence). The CDR3 sequence: CATSRPTSERSKTQYF. The CDR3 nucleotides are TGTGCCACCAGCAGGCCGACTAGCGAGAGAAGTAAGACCCAGTACTTC.

The V gene is TRBV25-1, the J gene TRBJ2-2; D might be TRBD1 (5 bases). The length of the CDR3 is 14 residues. Germline V CDR1 and CDR2: MGHDK, SYGVNS. V lost 7 bases and J 8 bases, leaving 17 bases between the germline ends. The CDR3 region is CASNNRSIGGELFF. CDR3 bases: TGTGCCAGCAACAACAGGTCAATTGGGGGGGAGCTGTTTTTT.

J is TRBJ2-1 and V is TRBV9; 9 nucleotides agree with TRBD1. CDR3 length equals 14 residues. J was trimmed by 4 bases and V by 6 bases; bases with no gene match: 5. The germline V gene has CDR1 SGDLS and CDR2 YYNGEE. The CDR3 coding sequence is TGTGCCAGCAATCAGGGACAGGGATACAATGAGCAGTTCTTC. This sequence encodes CASNQGQGYNEQFF. The whole variable domain, remainder taken from reference TRBV9 and TRBJ2-1, is DSGVTQTPKHLITATGQRVTLRCSPRSGDLSVYWYQQSLDQGLQFLIQYYNGEERAKGNILERFSAQQFPDLHSELNLSSLELGDSALYFCASNQGQGYNEQFFGPGTRLTVL.

V and J are TRBV7-2 and TRBJ1-5; D is ambiguous. Germline assignment: CDR1 SGHTA and CDR2 FQGNSA. V dropped 4 bases and J dropped 0 bases, with 7 bases sitting between them. The CDR3 runs 14 residues. CDR3 amino acids: CASSSMSSNQPQHF. The CDR3 DNA sequence: TGTGCCAGCAGCTCTATGAGTAGCAATCAGCCCCAGCATTTT. The entire variable domain, with the rest obtained from reference TRBV7-2 and TRBJ1-5, is as follows: GAGVSQSPSNKVTEKGKDVELRCDPISGHTALYWYRQSLGQGLEFLIYFQGNSAPDKSGLPSDRFSAERTGGSVSTLTIQRTQQEDSAVYLCASSSMSSNQPQHFGDGTRLSIL.

The rearrangement uses TRBV27 and TRBJ2-5; maybe TRBD2 (5 bases). The CDR3 loop spans 14 amino acids. Trimming stripped 3 bases from V and 2 bases from J, with 10 bases between. CDR1 MNHEY and CDR2 SMNVEV come from the germline V gene (reference sequence). CDR3 amino acids: CASSFEGRQETQYF. CDR3 sequence (DNA): TGTGCCAGCAGTTTTGAGGGTCGGCAAGAGACCCAGTACTTC.

The CDR3 nucleotides are TGTGCCAGCAGCGTAGCGCTGAGGGGGGAGCTGTTTTTT. It specifies CASSVALRGELFF. The J gene is TRBJ2-2, the V gene TRBV9; D call uncertain. This CDR3 has 13 amino acids. Trimming took 0 bases from V and 8 from J, leaving 8 bases between them. CDR1 SGDLS and CDR2 YYNGEE come from the germline V gene.